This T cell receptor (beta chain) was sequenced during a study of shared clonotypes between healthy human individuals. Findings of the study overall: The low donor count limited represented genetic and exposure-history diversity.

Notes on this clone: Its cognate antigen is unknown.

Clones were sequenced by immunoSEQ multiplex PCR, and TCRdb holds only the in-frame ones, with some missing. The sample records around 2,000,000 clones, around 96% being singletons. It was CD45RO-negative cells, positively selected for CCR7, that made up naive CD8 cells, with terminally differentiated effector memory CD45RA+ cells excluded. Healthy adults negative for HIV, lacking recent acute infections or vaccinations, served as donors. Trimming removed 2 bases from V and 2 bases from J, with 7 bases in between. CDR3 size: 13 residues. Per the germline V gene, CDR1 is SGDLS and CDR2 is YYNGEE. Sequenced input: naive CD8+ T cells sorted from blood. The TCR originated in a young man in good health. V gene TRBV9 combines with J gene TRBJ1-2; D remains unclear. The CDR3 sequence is CASSVEVNYGYTF. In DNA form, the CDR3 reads TGTGCCAGCAGCGTTGAAGTAAACTATGGCTACACCTTC. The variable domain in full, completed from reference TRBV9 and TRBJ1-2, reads DSGVTQTPKHLITATGQRVTLRCSPRSGDLSVYWYQQSLDQGLQFLIQYYNGEERAKGNILERFSAQQFPDLHSELNLSSLELGDSALYFCASSVEVNYGYTFGSGTRLTVV.